A single T cell receptor (beta chain) is shown here with its context. Its target is not known. In germline, CDR1 is SGHRS, CDR2 YFSETQ. Trimming at V came to 7 bases and at J to 4 bases, leaving 8 bases not matched to a gene. The CDR3 runs to 14 residues. Antigen-specific CD4+ T cell clonotypes were called by their expansion after viral peptide-pool culture in ViraFEST. Cells that had been cultured for ten to eleven days were the source of isolated CD4+ T cells. Vaccination of participants consisted of two doses of either the BNT162b2 or mRNA-1273 vaccine. None of these healthy vaccinees had been infected with SARS-CoV-2 before vaccination. It was with about 10 IU/ml IL-2 and around 10 ug/ml peptides that some 2 million PBMC per well were cultured. The entry originates in a study of vaccination effects on CD4 cells after COVID-19. Measured with immunoSEQ multiplex PCR; TCRdb has only the in-frame clones, and not every one. Of some 74,000 clones detected, approximately 80% appear once; the ten largest clones hold around 1.3%.

Study outcomes and limitations: Cross-reactivity toward common cold coronaviruses was confined to only 1 of 255 vaccine-induced clones in healthy vaccinees. Only a few convalescent patients and no early post-infection timepoints featured in the study.

The sample in question was CD4+ T cells from PBMCs cultured with HCoV-229E spike peptides, obtained after COVID-19 vaccination. The chain uses TRBV5-1 and TRBJ1-1; TRBD1 matches 9 bases. This clonotype was sampled from a human donor who received a COVID-19 vaccine. The CDR3 coding sequence is TGCGCCAGCCGTCCCGGGACAGGGTTCACTGAAGCTTTCTTT. Translated, it gives CASRPGTGFTEAFF.